This TCR beta chain was observed in a study of OX40 agonist ivuxolimab in advanced cancers. Whole-study context: Given to patients was ivuxolimab, an agonistic anti-OX40 (CD134) antibody. Three patients, one with hepatocellular carcinoma and two with cutaneous melanoma, responded partially.

TCRdb's copy holds only in-frame clones and misses some; the assay was immunoSEQ multiplex PCR. The top ten clones hold 0.67% of a sample with fewer than 75,000 clones, 88% of them seen once. V was cut by 8 bases and J by 1 base, with 11 bases left in between. CDR1 and CDR2 (germline): SGHDN, FVKESK. This CDR3 is 13 amino acids long. At baseline, cycle 4 day 1, and cycle 7 day 1, blood was sampled. The source was CD4+ or CD8+ T cells sorted from blood, collected in a trial of the OX40 agonist ivuxolimab. The chain recombines TRBV14 with TRBJ1-1; unclear D gene. This TCR was sampled from an adult with an advanced solid tumor such as melanoma, head and neck, liver or kidney cancer. This chain's CDR3 is CASGYTRNTEAFF. CDR3 coding DNA: TGTGCCAGCGGATACACTAGGAACACTGAAGCTTTCTTT.